The clone carrying this T cell receptor (beta chain) was detected a few times. Its antigen is as yet unknown. Per the germline V gene, CDR1 is SNHLY and CDR2 is FYNNEI. The CDR3 spans 14 residues. V was pared by 3 bases and J by 5 bases, with 3 bases of the junction left unmatched. The entry originates in a study of shared clonotypes between healthy human individuals. Study-wide findings and caveats: The study sampled only blood, and tissue repertoires likely differ.

TCRdb keeps only in-frame clones here, not all; method: immunoSEQ multiplex PCR. Of some 530,000 clones listed, 81% are singletons. The chain uses TRBV2 and TRBJ1-5; TRBD1 agrees at 8 bases. This receptor was identified in a woman aged 35 to 49 in good health. Some clones in this sample may be carry-over from other donors' samples. The material sequenced was PBMCs. CDR3 loop: CASSETGEDQPQHF. DNA of the CDR3: TGTGCCAGCAGTGAGACAGGGGAGGATCAGCCCCAGCATTTT.